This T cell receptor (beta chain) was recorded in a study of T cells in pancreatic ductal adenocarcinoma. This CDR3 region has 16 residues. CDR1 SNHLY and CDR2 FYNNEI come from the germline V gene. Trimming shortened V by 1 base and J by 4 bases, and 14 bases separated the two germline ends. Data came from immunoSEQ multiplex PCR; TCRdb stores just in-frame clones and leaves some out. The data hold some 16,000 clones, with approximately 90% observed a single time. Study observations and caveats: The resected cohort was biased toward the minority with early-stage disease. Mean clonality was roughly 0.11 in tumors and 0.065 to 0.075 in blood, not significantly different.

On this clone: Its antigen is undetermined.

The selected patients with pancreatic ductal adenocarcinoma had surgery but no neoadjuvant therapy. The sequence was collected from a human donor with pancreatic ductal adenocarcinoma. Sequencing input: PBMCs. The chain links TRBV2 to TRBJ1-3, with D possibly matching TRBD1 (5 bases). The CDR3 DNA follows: TGTGCCAGCAGTGAAGTCCTCGGGGGTGAAGGAAACACCATATATTTT. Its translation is CASSEVLGGEGNTIYF. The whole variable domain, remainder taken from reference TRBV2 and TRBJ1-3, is EPEVTQTPSHQVTQMGQEVILRCVPISNHLYFYWYRQILGQKVEFLVSFYNNEISEKSEIFDDQFSVERPDGSNFTLKIRSTKLEDSAMYFCASSEVLGGEGNTIYFGEGSWLTVV.